These 14 T cell receptor beta chains were all obtained from the same sample, sequenced in a study of T cell responses to AZD1222 COVID-19 vaccine. Assay used: immunoSEQ multiplex PCR; TCRdb lists only in-frame clones, some missing. The sample carries 200,000 or so clones, around 93% recorded once. Sequences were derived from peripheral blood, sampled on day 0 of MenACWY control vaccination. These receptor sequences come from an adult in good health.

The chain uses TRBV30 and TRBJ1-5; no reliable D call. Germline assignment: CDR1 GTSNPN and CDR2 SVGIG (reference sequence). V lost 1 base to trimming and J lost 1 base, with 14 bases between them. The CDR3 is made up of 16 amino acids. Written as DNA, the CDR3 is TGTGCCTGGAGTGGATACAGTCGGGCAAGCAATCAGCCCCAGCATTTT. Its protein is CAWSGYSRASNQPQHF.

CDR3 DNA sequence: TGTGCCAGCTCACTATCTACAGGCCTGACGACCTACAATGAGCAGTTCTTC. This codes for CASSLSTGLTTYNEQFF. V usage is TRBV18 and J usage is TRBJ2-1, with D perhaps matching TRBD1 (5 bases). The germline V gene encodes CDR1 KGHSH and CDR2 LQKENI. This CDR3 has 17 residues. Between the trimmed V and J ends, which lost 4 bases and 2 bases, there was a span of 18 bases.

This chain joins TRBV4-2 and TRBJ2-7; 13 nucleotides line up with TRBD2. Per the germline V gene, CDR1 is LGHNA and CDR2 is YNFKEQ. The CDR3 covers 16 residues. V shed 2 bases, J shed 4 bases, and the junction held 5 bases outside the gene matches. CDR3 in amino acids: CASSQTSGGALYEQYF. Here the CDR3 DNA reads TGTGCCAGCAGCCAAACTAGCGGGGGGGCTCTTTACGAGCAGTACTTC.

The chain recombines TRBV19 with TRBJ1-1; 8 positions agree with TRBD1. Losses at the gene ends were 8 bases for V and 4 bases for J; bases not matched to a gene: 12. The CDR3 covers 15 residues. Germline CDR1 is LNHDA and CDR2 is SQIVND (reference sequence). CDR3 sequence: CASRLTRTGPTEAFF. CDR3 in DNA: TGTGCCAGTCGCCTTACTCGGACAGGGCCCACTGAAGCTTTCTTT.

V is TRBV9 and J is TRBJ1-3; a possible D gene is TRBD1 (5 bases). CDR3 size: 14 residues. V was shortened by 3 bases and J by 2 bases, with 9 bases between the two germline ends. Germline V lookup: CDR1 SGDLS, CDR2 YYNGEE. The CDR3 sequence: CASSAAGAGNTIYF. The CDR3 region has the DNA TGTGCCAGCAGCGCAGCGGGGGCTGGAAACACCATATATTTT. The whole variable domain, remainder taken from reference TRBV9 and TRBJ1-3, is DSGVTQTPKHLITATGQRVTLRCSPRSGDLSVYWYQQSLDQGLQFLIQYYNGEERAKGNILERFSAQQFPDLHSELNLSSLELGDSALYFCASSAAGAGNTIYFGEGSWLTVV.

This chain links TRBV19 with TRBJ2-7; TRBD1 agrees at 8 bases. V lost 5 bases, J lost 0 bases, and 3 bases stayed unmatched. The germline V gene has CDR1 LNHDA and CDR2 SQIVND (reference sequence). This CDR3 comprises 14 residues. CDR3: CASSYGQGSYEQYF. For the CDR3, the DNA is TGTGCCAGTAGTTACGGACAGGGCTCCTACGAGCAGTACTTC.

As DNA, the CDR3 is TGTGCCAGCAGCAACGCGGGACAGGGTTCAAATACGCAGTATTTT. Amino acids: CASSNAGQGSNTQYF. The chain recombines TRBV5-4 with TRBJ2-3; 9 nucleotides line up with TRBD1. CDR1 is SGHNT, CDR2 YYREEE, per germline (reference sequence). CDR3 length: 15 amino acids. The junction had 10 bases not matched to a gene; V was cut back by 4 bases and J by 7 bases.

The genes are TRBV18 and TRBJ1-5; D is ambiguous. Germline V gene sequence: CDR1 KGHSH, CDR2 LQKENI. The V end lost 3 bases, the J end lost 0 bases, and 18 bases lay between the germline ends. The CDR3 is 18 amino acids. This CDR3 is CASSPEERSEGSNQPQHF. CDR3 DNA sequence: TGTGCCAGCTCACCCGAGGAGCGGTCAGAGGGTAGCAATCAGCCCCAGCATTTT. Full variable domain (outside the CDR3, taken from reference TRBV18 and TRBJ1-5): NAGVMQNPRHLVRRRGQEARLRCSPMKGHSHVYWYRQLPEEGLKFMVYLQKENIIDESGMPKERFSAEFPKEGPSILRIQQVVRGDSAAYFCASSPEERSEGSNQPQHFGDGTRLSIL.

The J gene is TRBJ1-5, the V gene TRBV6-5; 8 bases line up with TRBD1. The CDR3 loop spans 14 amino acids. The V gene's germline CDR1 is MNHEY and CDR2 SVGAGI. V gave up 6 bases and J gave up 3 bases; unmatched junction bases: 4. As DNA, the CDR3 is TGTGCCAGCAGAGGACAGGGAGTCAATCAGCCCCAGCATTTT. Encoded protein: CASRGQGVNQPQHF.

This clone has more than one count but fewer than ten. J is TRBJ1-4 and V is TRBV19, with D tentatively TRBD1 (6 bases). The ends were cut back, 4 bases at V and 7 bases at J, with 16 bases in the middle. The CDR3 spans 15 residues. The V gene's germline CDR1 is LNHDA and CDR2 SQIVND (reference sequence). The CDR3 reads CASSTPGGAFEKLFF. The CDR3 DNA follows: TGTGCCAGTAGTACCCCCGGGGGCGCATTTGAAAAACTGTTTTTT.

This clone was counted a single time. The genes are TRBV4-2 and TRBJ2-3, with 13 bases aligning to TRBD2. The CDR3 covers 17 residues. CDR1 is LGHNA, CDR2 YNFKEQ, per germline. Trimming at V came to 2 bases and at J to 3 bases, leaving 5 bases not matched to a gene. The CDR3 DNA is TGTGCCAGCAGCCAACGAACTAGCGGGGGGGCGACAGATACGCAGTATTTT. It translates to CASSQRTSGGATDTQYF.

This clone was seen once. This chain connects TRBV2 to TRBJ1-5, with D perhaps matching TRBD1 (6 bases). This CDR3 region has 14 residues. The germline V gene has CDR1 SNHLY and CDR2 FYNNEI. V shed 8 bases and J shed 7 bases, with 18 bases lying between them. CDR3 bases: TGTGCCAGCTCCGCCCCCGGGGGCCTCCAGCCCCAGCATTTT. Translation gives CASSAPGGLQPQHF.

The chain is built from TRBV5-1 and TRBJ1-3, with 7 bases aligning to TRBD1. The CDR3 runs to 14 residues. The V gene end was trimmed by 6 bases and the J gene end by 8 bases; junction bases not matched to a gene: 11. Germline V gene sequence: CDR1 SGHRS, CDR2 YFSETQ. The CDR3 nucleotides are TGCGCCAGCACCCACACAGGGGAGGGAGACACCATATATTTT. It yields the protein CASTHTGEGDTIYF.

The sample holds one count of this clone. The chain employs TRBV6-6 and TRBJ1-4; possible D gene TRBD1, 6 bases. Deletions cut 6 bases from V and 8 bases from J, with 16 bases between. This CDR3 is built from 14 residues. Germline CDR1 MNHNY, CDR2 SVGAGI (reference sequence). The CDR3 sequence: CASSAGGGWEKLFF. DNA for the CDR3: TGTGCCAGCAGCGCGGGGGGCGGATGGGAAAAACTGTTTTTT.